This T cell receptor (beta chain) was found in a study of OX40 agonist ivuxolimab in advanced cancers. Study-wide background: The study treated patients with ivuxolimab, an agonistic anti-OX40 (CD134) antibody. Averaging about 60 years in age, with a range of 23 to 79, the cohort was 65% to 85% male. It was permissible to have had prior anti-PD-1, anti-PD-L1 or anti-CTLA-4 therapy, and approximately 38% had some.

Sequencing used immunoSEQ multiplex PCR; TCRdb keeps in-frame clones, though not all of them. The table has 65,000 to 85,000 clones, over 80% seen once. CDR1 is MGHDK, CDR2 SYGVNS, per germline. The CDR3 spans 17 residues. The junction had 11 bases not matched to a gene; V was cut back by 5 bases and J by 0 bases. The sequences come from CD4+ or CD8+ T cells sorted from blood, collected in a trial of the OX40 agonist ivuxolimab. The V gene is TRBV25-1, the J gene TRBJ2-3, with 7 nucleotides matching TRBD2. This clonotype originated in an adult with an advanced solid tumor such as melanoma, head and neck, liver or kidney cancer. The CDR3 bases are TGTGCCAGCAGTCCCCAACCCGGACTAGAGAGCACAGATACGCAGTATTTT. It is translated as CASSPQPGLESTDTQYF.